The clone carrying this TCR beta chain was recorded many times. No antigen is known for it. Sequencing ends 3 residues short of the CDR3 end; the germline J gene provides the rest. This entry is derived from a study of T cell clonality in common variable immunodeficiency. Regarding the study as a whole: Compared with healthy controls, CVID subjects showed increased TCRbeta clonality, mostly in about a third. Authors noted CVID clonality's cause needs subpopulation repertoire sequencing. In common variable immunodeficiency, TCR beta chains reportedly carried fewer deletions and N-nucleotide insertions.

The germline V and J ends were trimmed by 1 base and 3 bases, with 7 bases remaining between them. Germline assignment: CDR1 MGHRA and CDR2 YSYEKL. The CDR3 spans 13 residues. Control and CVID samples contributed equal amounts of genomic DNA. Using immunoSEQ multiplex PCR, the repertoire was profiled, and TCRdb retains in-frame clones only, with some absent. This sample carries fewer than 70,000 clones and no singletons, and under 2% goes to the top ten. This TCR was recovered from a person between 18 and 69 years old in good health. Input material: peripheral blood mononuclear cells. The chain is built from TRBV4-1 and TRBJ2-7; perhaps TRBD1 as D (6 bases). The CDR3 DNA, read in part, is TGCGCCAGCAGCCAAGGACAGGACTACGAG. Amino acid sequence: CASSQGQDYE. The CDR3 as a whole reads CASSQGQDYEQYF.